Listed here are 4 T cell receptor beta chains from one sample, sequenced in a study of shared clonotypes between healthy human individuals. Data came from immunoSEQ multiplex PCR; TCRdb stores just in-frame clones and leaves some out. The sample carries over 2 million clones, about 90% recorded once. Material: naive CD4+ T cells from PBMCs. Subset in this sample: CD45RA+ positively selected. These receptors all come from a man in his late teens or twenties in good health. Some clones in this sample may be carry-over from other donors' samples.

The chain combines TRBV19 with TRBJ1-1, with D hard to call. V was clipped by 6 bases and J by 0 bases, with 5 bases between them. The CDR3 runs to 12 residues. The V gene's germline CDR1 is LNHDA and CDR2 SQIVND (reference sequence). CDR3 loop: CASRWMNTEAFF. Written as DNA, the CDR3 is TGTGCCAGTAGATGGATGAACACTGAAGCTTTCTTT.

The chain links TRBV27 to TRBJ2-3; 9 nucleotides match TRBD2. The CDR3 extends over 16 amino acids. The ends lost 4 bases at V and 6 bases at J; junction bases unmatched: 11. The V gene's germline CDR1 is MNHEY and CDR2 SMNVEV (reference sequence). The CDR3 DNA reads TGTGCCAGCAGTTCCCCGCGGCGGGAGGGCCCGGATACGCAGTATTTT. Translation gives CASSSPRREGPDTQYF.

This rearrangement joins TRBV5-1 to TRBJ1-3; 9 positions match TRBD1. Germline CDR1 reads SGHRS; CDR2 reads YFSETQ. The junction had 11 bases not matched to a gene; V was cut back by 4 bases and J by 0 bases. The CDR3 has 18 amino acids. The CDR3 protein is CASSVTGQGLHSGNTIYF. Here the CDR3 DNA reads TGCGCCAGCAGCGTTACCGGACAGGGGCTTCACTCTGGAAACACCATATATTTT. Full variable domain (rest looked up from reference TRBV5-1 and TRBJ1-3): KAGVTQTPRYLIKTRGQQVTLSCSPISGHRSVSWYQQTPGQGLQFLFEYFSETQRNKGNFPGRFSGRQFSNSRSEMNVSTLELGDSALYLCASSVTGQGLHSGNTIYFGEGSWLTVV.

CDR3 in amino acids: CASSLIQGAHGYTF. In DNA form, the CDR3 reads TGTGCCAGCAGCTTGATACAGGGGGCTCACGGCTACACCTTC. This chain uses TRBV7-2 with TRBJ1-2; 9 bases are shared with TRBD1. CDR3 length: 14 amino acids. Germline trimming cut 3 bases from V and 8 bases from J; bases unmatched to any gene: 7. Per germline, CDR1 SGHTA and CDR2 FQGNSA.